These T cell receptor beta chains were read from a single sample in a study of OX40 agonist ivuxolimab in advanced cancers. Here immunoSEQ multiplex PCR was the method, and the copy in TCRdb shows in-frame clones only, minus some. The sample consists of 15,000 or so clones, roughly 77% of them appearing once. The specimen was CD4+ or CD8+ T cells sorted from blood, collected in a trial of the OX40 agonist ivuxolimab. Source of these receptors: an adult with an advanced solid tumor such as melanoma, head and neck, liver or kidney cancer. Both conserved end residues are part of each CDR3. Each record gives: V gene, J gene, D gene, CDR3 length, clone size, CDR3 DNA, CDR3 protein. D genes are given only for firm matches. Part of the rows lack a size; the others show once, few, many or a class for expanded clones.

V gene: TRBV5-1
J gene: TRBJ2-3
D gene: TRBD1
CDR3 length: 15
clone size: .
CDR3 DNA: TGCGCCAGCAGCTGGGGGACAGGGGATACAGATACGCAGTATTTT
CDR3 protein: CASSWGTGDTDTQYF

V gene: TRBV19
J gene: TRBJ2-2
D gene: .
CDR3 length: 17
clone size: .
CDR3 DNA: TGTGCCAGTAGAGGACATGAGAAGGTCCGGAACACCGGGGAGCTGTTTTTT
CDR3 protein: CASRGHEKVRNTGELFF

V gene: TRBV4-3
J gene: TRBJ2-7
D gene: TRBD1
CDR3 length: 15
clone size: .
CDR3 DNA: TGCGCCAGCAGCCAACGGTCAGGGGGCTTCAACGAGCAGTACTTC
CDR3 protein: CASSQRSGGFNEQYF

V gene: TRBV27
J gene: TRBJ2-7
D gene: .
CDR3 length: 11
clone size: .
CDR3 DNA: TGTGCCAGCGGAATCGGATACGAGCAGTACTTC
CDR3 protein: CASGIGYEQYF

V gene: TRBV30
J gene: TRBJ1-3
D gene: .
CDR3 length: 20
clone size: .
CDR3 DNA: TGTGCCTGGACCAGTCAAGGATCAGGGAGTAATCGGTTGCCTGGAAACACCATATATTTT
CDR3 protein: CAWTSQGSGSNRLPGNTIYF

V gene: TRBV28
J gene: TRBJ1-5
D gene: TRBD1
CDR3 length: 15
clone size: .
CDR3 DNA: TGTGCCAGCAGTTCCCGGGGACAGAGCAATCAGCCCCAGCATTTT
CDR3 protein: CASSSRGQSNQPQHF

V gene: TRBV4-1
J gene: TRBJ2-7
D gene: .
CDR3 length: 14
clone size: .
CDR3 DNA: TGCGCCAGCAGCCATACCTCGGGGGCGTACGAGCAGTACTTC
CDR3 protein: CASSHTSGAYEQYF

V gene: TRBV7-8
J gene: TRBJ1-1
D gene: .
CDR3 length: 16
clone size: .
CDR3 DNA: TGTGCCAGCAGACGCGAAGCGGGGCAAGTCGGTACTGAAGCTTTCTTT
CDR3 protein: CASRREAGQVGTEAFF

V gene: TRBV11-2
J gene: TRBJ2-2
D gene: .
CDR3 length: 14
clone size: .
CDR3 DNA: TGTGCCAGCAGCTTCACGGGGACCACCGGGGAGCTGTTTTTT
CDR3 protein: CASSFTGTTGELFF

V gene: TRBV5-1
J gene: TRBJ2-5
D gene: .
CDR3 length: 15
clone size: .
CDR3 DNA: TGCGCCAGCACAACTCGGACAGAACATCCAGAGACCCAGTACTTC
CDR3 protein: CASTTRTEHPETQYF

V gene: TRBV7-2
J gene: TRBJ2-7
D gene: TRBD2
CDR3 length: 15
clone size: .
CDR3 DNA: TGTGCCAGCAGCTCAACAGCGGGAGGGCCCCCCGAGCAGTACTTC
CDR3 protein: CASSSTAGGPPEQYF

V gene: TRBV19
J gene: TRBJ2-7
D gene: .
CDR3 length: 12
clone size: .
CDR3 DNA: TGTGCCAGTAGTAAGGACGGATACGAGCAGTACTTC
CDR3 protein: CASSKDGYEQYF

V gene: TRBV4-2
J gene: TRBJ2-2
D gene: TRBD2
CDR3 length: 14
clone size: once
CDR3 DNA: TGTGCCAGCAGCCTAGCGGGAGACACCGGGGAGCTGTTTTTT
CDR3 protein: CASSLAGDTGELFF

V gene: TRBV21-1
J gene: TRBJ2-7
D gene: .
CDR3 length: 18
clone size: .
CDR3 DNA: TGTGCCAGCAGCATACAGGGGGGTGCGGGAGGGCCCTCTGACGAGCAGTACTTC
CDR3 protein: CASSIQGGAGGPSDEQYF

V gene: TRBV11-3
J gene: TRBJ2-3
D gene: .
CDR3 length: 14
clone size: hyperexpanded
CDR3 DNA: TGTGCCAGCAGCATACCTAGCAGAACAGATACGCAGTATTTT
CDR3 protein: CASSIPSRTDTQYF

V gene: TRBV7-8
J gene: TRBJ2-3
D gene: .
CDR3 length: 14
clone size: .
CDR3 DNA: TGTGCCAGCACGTGGACAAGTCCCACAGATACGCAGTATTTT
CDR3 protein: CASTWTSPTDTQYF

V gene: TRBV7-8
J gene: TRBJ1-1
D gene: .
CDR3 length: 17
clone size: .
CDR3 DNA: TGTGCCAGCAGCTTAGCGCTCGGGGGTTCGTTGGACACTGAAGCTTTCTTT
CDR3 protein: CASSLALGGSLDTEAFF

V gene: TRBV7-3
J gene: TRBJ2-7
D gene: .
CDR3 length: 15
clone size: .
CDR3 DNA: TGTGCCAGCAGCCAAGGGGGGGCCATTTCCTACGAGCAGTACTTC
CDR3 protein: CASSQGGAISYEQYF

V gene: TRBV19
J gene: TRBJ2-1
D gene: TRBD2
CDR3 length: 15
clone size: .
CDR3 DNA: TGTGCCAGTAGTATGACTAGCGGGAGAAAGAATGAGCAGTTCTTC
CDR3 protein: CASSMTSGRKNEQFF

V gene: TRBV15
J gene: TRBJ2-3
D gene: TRBD2
CDR3 length: 17
clone size: .
CDR3 DNA: TGTGCCACCAGCGGATCGTTAACTAGCGGGAAGACAGATACGCAGTATTTT
CDR3 protein: CATSGSLTSGKTDTQYF

V gene: TRBV11-1
J gene: TRBJ1-2
D gene: .
CDR3 length: 15
clone size: .
CDR3 DNA: TGTGCCAGCAGCGAAGGACCCGATAGTCACTATGGCTACACCTTC
CDR3 protein: CASSEGPDSHYGYTF

V gene: TRBV2
J gene: TRBJ1-2
D gene: .
CDR3 length: 16
clone size: few
CDR3 DNA: TGTGCCAGCAGCGACGGTAGGGGGTCCAATAACTATGGCTACACCTTC
CDR3 protein: CASSDGRGSNNYGYTF

V gene: TRBV29-1
J gene: TRBJ2-7
D gene: TRBD2
CDR3 length: 14
clone size: .
CDR3 DNA: TGCAGCGTTGTTAGCGGGAGGGCCTCGTACGAGCAGTACTTC
CDR3 protein: CSVVSGRASYEQYF

V gene: TRBV5-1
J gene: TRBJ2-3
D gene: .
CDR3 length: 15
clone size: .
CDR3 DNA: TGCGCCAGCAGCTTCTTTCCCAGCGGCACAGATACGCAGTATTTT
CDR3 protein: CASSFFPSGTDTQYF

V gene: TRBV14
J gene: TRBJ2-3
D gene: .
CDR3 length: 14
clone size: .
CDR3 DNA: TGTGCCAGCAGCCAATTCAGTAGCACAGATACGCAGTATTTT
CDR3 protein: CASSQFSSTDTQYF

V gene: TRBV28
J gene: TRBJ1-5
D gene: TRBD1
CDR3 length: 15
clone size: .
CDR3 DNA: TGTGCCAGCAGTTTAAATTGGGACAGCTATCAGCCCCAGCATTTT
CDR3 protein: CASSLNWDSYQPQHF

V gene: TRBV5-1
J gene: TRBJ2-3
D gene: TRBD2
CDR3 length: 21
clone size: .
CDR3 DNA: TGCGCCAGCAGCTTGGCGGGAGGACAACCTCCTTTTACTGCCAAACGGGTGGCGCAGTATTTT
CDR3 protein: CASSLAGGQPPFTAKRVAQYF

V gene: TRBV13
J gene: TRBJ1-1
D gene: TRBD1
CDR3 length: 13
clone size: .
CDR3 DNA: TGTGCCAGCAGGACCGGGACAGGGGGAAAGGCTTTCTTT
CDR3 protein: CASRTGTGGKAFF

V gene: TRBV27
J gene: TRBJ1-2
D gene: TRBD1
CDR3 length: 13
clone size: once
CDR3 DNA: TGTGCCAGCGCCCCCAGGGGGCACTATGGCTACACCTTC
CDR3 protein: CASAPRGHYGYTF

V gene: TRBV7-7
J gene: TRBJ2-7
D gene: TRBD1
CDR3 length: 14
clone size: .
CDR3 DNA: TGTGCCAGCAGCTTGGGACAGGGGGCCCACGAGCAGTACTTC
CDR3 protein: CASSLGQGAHEQYF

V gene: TRBV4-1
J gene: TRBJ2-3
D gene: .
CDR3 length: 16
clone size: .
CDR3 DNA: TGCGCCAGCAGCCAAGCAGGGGGGGGCGGTTGGGATACGCAGTATTTT
CDR3 protein: CASSQAGGGGWDTQYF

V gene: TRBV19
J gene: TRBJ2-7
D gene: .
CDR3 length: 14
clone size: once
CDR3 DNA: TGTGCCAGTACCCATGGGGGGGCGATGAAAGAGCAGTACTTC
CDR3 protein: CASTHGGAMKEQYF

V gene: TRBV11-3
J gene: TRBJ2-1
D gene: TRBD2
CDR3 length: 16
clone size: .
CDR3 DNA: TGTGCCAGCAGCTGGGGACTAGCGGGCGCCTACAATGAGCAGTTCTTC
CDR3 protein: CASSWGLAGAYNEQFF

V gene: TRBV7-9
J gene: TRBJ2-5
D gene: TRBD1
CDR3 length: 16
clone size: .
CDR3 DNA: TGTGCCAGCAGCTCTAGGACAGGGGGCGCGGGAGAGACCCAGTACTTC
CDR3 protein: CASSSRTGGAGETQYF

V gene: TRBV6-5
J gene: TRBJ2-7
D gene: .
CDR3 length: 13
clone size: .
CDR3 DNA: TGTGCCAGCAGTCAGACCCCTTCCTACGAGCAGTACTTC
CDR3 protein: CASSQTPSYEQYF

V gene: TRBV29-1
J gene: TRBJ2-1
D gene: .
CDR3 length: 15
clone size: .
CDR3 DNA: TGCAGCGTTGAAGATGGGGGCGGCATGGCCTATGAGCAGTTCTTC
CDR3 protein: CSVEDGGGMAYEQFF

V gene: TRBV4-2
J gene: TRBJ1-5
D gene: .
CDR3 length: 15
clone size: .
CDR3 DNA: TGTGCCAGCAGCCAAGATTCCAGGGATGTAGAGCCCCAGCATTTT
CDR3 protein: CASSQDSRDVEPQHF

V gene: TRBV7-7
J gene: TRBJ2-7
D gene: .
CDR3 length: 13
clone size: .
CDR3 DNA: TGTGCCAGCAGCGACGACATGAATTACGAGCAGTACTTC
CDR3 protein: CASSDDMNYEQYF

V gene: TRBV6-1
J gene: TRBJ1-2
D gene: TRBD1
CDR3 length: 16
clone size: medium-sized
CDR3 DNA: TGTGCCAGCAGTGAAATTGGGGCAGGGGGGATCTATGGCTACACCTTC
CDR3 protein: CASSEIGAGGIYGYTF

V gene: TRBV11-2
J gene: TRBJ2-5
D gene: .
CDR3 length: 15
clone size: .
CDR3 DNA: TGTGCCAGCAGCTTAGGAGCTAGCGCCGAAGAGACCCAGTACTTC
CDR3 protein: CASSLGASAEETQYF

V gene: TRBV27
J gene: TRBJ1-5
D gene: .
CDR3 length: 15
clone size: .
CDR3 DNA: TGTGCCAGCAGTTTATATGGGAGCCTCGATCAGCCCCAGCATTTT
CDR3 protein: CASSLYGSLDQPQHF

V gene: TRBV27
J gene: TRBJ2-5
D gene: .
CDR3 length: 13
clone size: .
CDR3 DNA: TGTGCCAGCTCGGTTTGGGCCGGGGAGATCCAGTACTTC
CDR3 protein: CASSVWAGEIQYF

V gene: TRBV27
J gene: TRBJ1-1
D gene: .
CDR3 length: 14
clone size: .
CDR3 DNA: TGTGCCAGCAGTCTACTGACAGGGAACACTGAAGCTTTCTTT
CDR3 protein: CASSLLTGNTEAFF

V gene: TRBV29-1
J gene: TRBJ1-1
D gene: .
CDR3 length: 11
clone size: .
CDR3 DNA: TGCAGCGGGTGGCAGAACACTGAAGCTTTCTTT
CDR3 protein: CSGWQNTEAFF

V gene: TRBV27
J gene: TRBJ2-4
D gene: TRBD2
CDR3 length: 15
clone size: .
CDR3 DNA: TGTGCCAGCAGTTTAGGGGGGGAAGCCAAAAACATTCAGTACTTC
CDR3 protein: CASSLGGEAKNIQYF

V gene: TRBV10-3
J gene: TRBJ1-2
D gene: .
CDR3 length: 14
clone size: .
CDR3 DNA: TGTGCTAGCAACGGGGACCGGTATAACTATGGCTACACCTTC
CDR3 protein: CASNGDRYNYGYTF